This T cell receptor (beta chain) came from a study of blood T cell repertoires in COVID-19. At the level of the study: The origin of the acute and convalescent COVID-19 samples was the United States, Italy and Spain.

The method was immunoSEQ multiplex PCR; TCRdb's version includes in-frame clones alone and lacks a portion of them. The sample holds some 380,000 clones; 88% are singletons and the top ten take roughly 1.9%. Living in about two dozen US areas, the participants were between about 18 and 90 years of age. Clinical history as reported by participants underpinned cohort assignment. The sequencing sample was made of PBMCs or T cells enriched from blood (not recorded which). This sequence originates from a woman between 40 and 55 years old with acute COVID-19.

The CDR3 DNA sequence: TGCGCCAGCAGCCCAGAGACAGGGTCTGGAAACACCATATATTTT. This translates into CASSPETGSGNTIYF. The chain links TRBV4-1 to TRBJ1-3; 7 bases match TRBD1. Germline V gene lookup returns CDR1 MGHRA and CDR2 YSYEKL. V trimming: 4 bases; J trimming: 1 base; junction bases outside the gene matches: 4. This CDR3 region has 15 residues.